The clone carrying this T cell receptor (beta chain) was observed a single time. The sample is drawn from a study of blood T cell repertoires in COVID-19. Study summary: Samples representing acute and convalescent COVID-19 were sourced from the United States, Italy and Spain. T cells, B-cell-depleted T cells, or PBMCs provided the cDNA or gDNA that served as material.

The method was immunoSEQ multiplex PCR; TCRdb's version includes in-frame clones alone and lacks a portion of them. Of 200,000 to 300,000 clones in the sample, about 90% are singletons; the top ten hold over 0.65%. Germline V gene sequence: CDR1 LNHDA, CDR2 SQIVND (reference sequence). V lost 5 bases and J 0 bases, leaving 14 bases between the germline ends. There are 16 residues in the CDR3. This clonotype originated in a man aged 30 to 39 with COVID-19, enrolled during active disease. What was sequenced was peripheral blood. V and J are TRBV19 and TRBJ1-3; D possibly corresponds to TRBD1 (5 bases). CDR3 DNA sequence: TGTGCCAGTAGTGAGACAGCACAGCCCTCTGGAAACACCATATATTTT. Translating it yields CASSETAQPSGNTIYF.